This entry concerns a single TCR beta chain. This CDR3 has 13 residues. Trimming removed 1 base from V and 4 bases from J, with 8 bases in between. Looked up from germline, CDR1 is SGDLS and CDR2 is YYNGEE. This sample is drawn from a study of control samples from healthy donors and cancer patients. Sequenced by immunoSEQ multiplex PCR; TCRdb stores in-frame clones only, minus some. Of 90,000 to 150,000 clones in the sample, more than 80% were seen once. J is TRBJ1-1 and V is TRBV9; no firm D call. The source material was blood. The sequence derives from a man aged 50 or older in good health. The CDR3 loop is CASSVRAGTEAFF. The CDR3 nucleotides are TGTGCCAGCAGCGTAAGGGCGGGCACTGAAGCTTTCTTT.